This passage covers 28 T cell receptor beta chains from one sample sequenced in a study of vaccination and CD4 T cells after COVID-19. These TCRs are of unknown antigen specificity. Cultured CD4+ T cell DNA underwent sequencing with the Oncomine TCR Beta short-read assay. MiXCR, run by TCRdb on the PCR reads, gives a single entry per CDR3 protein. The sample includes around 18,000 distinct CDR3 sequences, roughly half seen only once; the top ten take less than 25%. The time point: late sampling 161 to 241 days after vaccination in a few convalescent patients. Treatment reported: roughly 10-day PBMC culture with coronavirus spike peptide pools or control peptides (ViraFEST assay). This sample comprised CD4+ T cells from blood, cultured in vitro, obtained about 7 months after SARS-CoV-2 vaccination. These receptors were taken from a human donor who had recovered from COVID-19.

The V gene is TRBV7-2, the J gene TRBJ1-4; 10 bases align to TRBD1. Germline V CDR1 and CDR2: SGHTA, FQGNSA. CDR3 length: 13 amino acids. The V and J ends lost 7 bases and 13 bases, in that order; junction bases with no gene match: 9. Here the CDR3 DNA reads TGTGCCAGCATGCCGGGACAGGGGCAAATACTGTTTTTT. Its translation: CASMPGQGQILFF.

Here the CDR3 DNA reads TGTGCCAGCAGCTTATGGGCAGGGGCCGGCACAGATACGCAGTATTTT. Translating it yields CASSLWAGAGTDTQYF. The chain has TRBV7-9 and TRBJ2-3; TRBD1 is a possible D gene (6 bases). The V and J ends lost 2 bases and 1 base respectively, with 13 bases between them. The CDR3 is 16 amino acids. Germline V gene lookup returns CDR1 SEHNR and CDR2 FQNEAQ (reference sequence).

This clonotype was found a few times. CDR3 bases: TGTGCCATCAGTGAACGGACCAGGGACTTCTATGGCTACACCTTC. As protein: CAISERTRDFYGYTF. The chain recombines TRBV10-3 with TRBJ1-2, with a weak D call TRBD1 (5 bases). V was cut by 3 bases and J by 4 bases, with 15 bases left in between. The CDR3 has 15 amino acids. The germline gives CDR1 ENHRY, CDR2 SYGVKD.

This chain joins TRBV6-2 or TRBV6-3 and TRBJ2-2; the D gene could be TRBD1 or TRBD2 (5 bases each). V lost 5 bases and J 3 bases, leaving 7 bases between the germline ends. This CDR3 spans 13 amino acids. CDR1 MNHEY and CDR2 SVGEGT come from the germline V gene. CDR3: CASSRGYTGELFF. CDR3 coding DNA: TGTGCCAGCAGTCGGGGCTACACCGGGGAGCTGTTTTTT.

The gene calls are TRBV7-2 and TRBJ2-7; 7 bases line up with TRBD2. Trimming removed 1 base from V and 6 bases from J; junction bases left unmatched: 6. Germline-derived CDR1 and CDR2 are SGHTA and FQGNSA. The CDR3 consists of 14 residues. Here the CDR3 reads CASSLELANFEQYF. CDR3 bases: TGTGCCAGCAGCTTAGAACTAGCGAATTTCGAGCAGTACTTC.

This clonotype is judged large. The chain recombines TRBV7-8 with TRBJ1-3, with D unclear. Trimming removed 6 bases from V and 6 bases from J, with 9 bases in between. Per germline, CDR1 SGHVS and CDR2 FQNEAQ. This CDR3 spans 12 amino acids. The CDR3 loop reads CASRSNANTIYF. CDR3 bases: TGTGCCAGCAGATCGAACGCAAACACCATATATTTT.

This chain joins TRBV5-4 and TRBJ2-5, with D perhaps TRBD2 (5 bases). The germline gives CDR1 SGHNT, CDR2 YYREEE (reference sequence). V lost 0 bases and J lost 1, with 10 bases in between. The CDR3 covers 15 residues. CDR3 nucleotides: TGTGCCAGCAGCTTGGTAGGGCGGGTCCAAGAGACCCAGTACTTC. This sequence encodes CASSLVGRVQETQYF.

This clonotype was seen only once. V gene TRBV5-4 combines with J gene TRBJ2-3; D remains ambiguous. Germline CDR1 SGHNT, CDR2 YYREEE (reference sequence). This CDR3 is 13 amino acids long. The V end was cut by 3 bases, the J end by 1 base, with 6 bases between. CDR3 nucleotides: TGTGCCAGCAGCTATCGAGGCACAGATACGCAGTATTTT. It is translated as CASSYRGTDTQYF.

This clonotype appeared a few times. The chain combines TRBV7-3 with TRBJ2-7; 7 positions agree with TRBD1. Trimming cost V 4 bases and J 3 bases; bases outside gene matches: 12. Germline V gene sequence: CDR1 SGHTA, CDR2 FQGTGA. The CDR3 has 16 residues. The CDR3 DNA follows: TGTGCCAGCAGCTCACGACCATGGGACAGCAGCTACGAGCAGTACTTC. This translates into CASSSRPWDSSYEQYF.

The V and J genes are TRBV18 and TRBJ2-1; D is ambiguous. The V and J ends lost 2 bases and 1 base respectively, with 3 bases between them. Germline V gives CDR1 KGHSH, CDR2 LQKENI. The CDR3 is made up of 13 amino acids. CDR3 in DNA: TGTGCCAGCTCACCAATATCCTACAATGAGCAGTTCTTC. Protein sequence: CASSPISYNEQFF.

The chain joins TRBV11-2 to TRBJ2-5, with 7 bases identical to TRBD1. The trim removed 8 bases at V and 5 bases at J, leaving 8 bases unmatched. The CDR3 is 13 residues long. Germline V gene lookup returns CDR1 SGHAT and CDR2 FQNNGV. The CDR3 DNA is TGTGCCAGCCAAGTGACAGGGACGGAGACCCAGTACTTC. It yields the protein CASQVTGTETQYF.

The CDR3 region is CASSREAAYNEQFF. For the CDR3, the DNA is TGTGCCAGCTCACGGGAGGCAGCCTACAATGAGCAGTTCTTC. The chain combines TRBV18 with TRBJ2-1; a weak D match, TRBD2 (6 bases). This CDR3 spans 14 amino acids. Trimming removed 4 bases at V and 2 bases at J, with 9 bases between. Germline V CDR1 and CDR2: KGHSH, LQKENI.

The chain joins TRBV7-3 to TRBJ2-1, with D possibly matching TRBD1 (6 bases). From germline, CDR1 is SGHTA and CDR2 FQGTGA. The CDR3 runs to 16 residues. V lost 2 bases and J lost 7, with 18 bases in between. CDR3 nucleotides: TGTGCCAGCAGCTTAGGCCTCATAGTTCAGGGGAATGAGCAGTTCTTC. Translating gives CASSLGLIVQGNEQFF.

The V gene is TRBV20-1, the J gene TRBJ2-3; D remains ambiguous. This CDR3 is 13 amino acids long. Germline V gene data show CDR1 as DFQATT and CDR2 as SNEGSKA (reference sequence). Trimming left V 3 bases short and J 2 bases short, with 9 bases between. The DNA of the CDR3 is TGCAGTGCTAGGTCGTCTAACACAGATACGCAGTATTTT. Amino acids: CSARSSNTDTQYF.

This CDR3 reads CASKLAGASNTQYF. Here the CDR3 DNA reads TGTGCCAGCAAACTAGCGGGAGCATCGAATACGCAGTATTTT. The gene calls are TRBV7-3 and TRBJ2-3; 11 bases are a match to TRBD2. This CDR3 contains 14 residues. The germline V gene encodes CDR1 SGHTA and CDR2 FQGTGA. V lost 7 bases, J lost 7 bases, and 7 bases stayed unmatched.

This clonotype appeared a few times. The V call is TRBV24-1, the J call TRBJ1-2, with 8 bases identical to TRBD1. Germline V gene lookup returns CDR1 KGHDR and CDR2 SFDVKD. The J segment lost 6 bases and the V segment lost 6 bases, leaving 5 bases of the junction unmatched. The CDR3 is 13 residues long. The CDR3 DNA reads TGTGCCACCAGTCAGGACAGGGTCAATGGCTACACCTTC. The encoded protein is CATSQDRVNGYTF.

The chain carries TRBV19 and TRBJ2-1; 7 bases align to TRBD2. Germline V lookup: CDR1 LNHDA, CDR2 SQIVND (reference sequence). The CDR3 spans 14 residues. Losses at the gene ends were 6 bases for V and 3 bases for J; bases not matched to a gene: 5. The CDR3 DNA reads TGTGCCAGTAGCCGGGACTACCTCTACAATGAGCAGTTCTTC. This sequence encodes CASSRDYLYNEQFF.

This chain links TRBV15 with TRBJ1-3; D gene unclear. CDR1 is LNHNV, CDR2 YYDKDF, per germline (reference sequence). The CDR3 loop spans 13 amino acids. V lost 4 bases and J lost 1, with 5 bases in between. CDR3 loop: CATSIESGNTIYF. DNA of the CDR3: TGTGCCACCAGCATAGAGTCTGGAAACACCATATATTTT. Looking up the rest from reference TRBV15 and TRBJ1-3 gives the full variable domain: DAMVIQNPRYQVTQFGKPVTLSCSQTLNHNVMYWYQQKSSQAPKLLFHYYDKDFNNEADTPDNFQSRRPNTSFCFLDIRSPGLGDTAMYLCATSIESGNTIYFGEGSWLTVV.

V is TRBV2 and J is TRBJ1-1; 9 bases are shared with TRBD1. Germline V gene lookup returns CDR1 SNHLY and CDR2 FYNNEI. The CDR3 runs to 14 residues. V lost 7 bases and J lost 5; bases outside the gene matches: 8. In DNA form, the CDR3 reads TGTGCCAGCATCCTACAGGGGGCTGGTACTGAAGCTTTCTTT. It translates to CASILQGAGTEAFF. The whole variable domain, filled in from reference TRBV2 and TRBJ1-1, reads EPEVTQTPSHQVTQMGQEVILRCVPISNHLYFYWYRQILGQKVEFLVSFYNNEISEKSEIFDDQFSVERPDGSNFTLKIRSTKLEDSAMYFCASILQGAGTEAFFGQGTRLTVV.

This chain connects TRBV4-2 to TRBJ1-2; D might be TRBD1 (5 bases). Germline values: CDR1 LGHNA, CDR2 YNFKEQ. CDR3 length equals 16 residues. Trimming removed 0 bases at V and 6 bases at J, with 17 bases between. CDR3: CASSQDHGHRENGYTF. DNA for the CDR3: TGTGCCAGCAGCCAAGATCACGGACATAGGGAGAATGGCTACACCTTC.

This clonotype was counted a single time. This chain connects TRBV20-1 to TRBJ1-3, with D possibly being TRBD1 (5 bases). V was clipped by 3 bases and J by 3 bases, with 30 bases between them. Germline V gene sequence: CDR1 DFQATT, CDR2 SNEGSKA (reference sequence). The CDR3 loop spans 20 amino acids. CDR3: CSARALRFEAGHNYGNTIYF. The CDR3 DNA is TGCAGTGCTAGGGCGCTTCGTTTCGAAGCAGGACACAACTATGGAAACACCATATATTTT.

This chain joins TRBV25-1 and TRBJ1-5; no firm D call. Germline-derived CDR1 and CDR2 are MGHDK and SYGVNS. This CDR3 contains 15 residues. V dropped 11 bases and J dropped 0 bases, with 17 bases sitting between them. The chain's CDR3 is CAYHQRHNSNQPQHF. In DNA, the CDR3 is TGTGCCTACCACCAACGACACAATAGCAATCAGCCCCAGCATTTT.

This clonotype was seen a few times. The chain employs TRBV20-1 and TRBJ2-3; 9 nucleotides match TRBD2. The V gene's germline CDR1 is DFQATT and CDR2 SNEGSKA (reference sequence). The CDR3 is 13 amino acids. V shed 6 bases, J shed 2 bases, and the junction held 3 bases outside the gene matches. This CDR3 reads CSATSGFTDTQYF. Written as DNA, the CDR3 is TGCAGTGCAACTAGCGGGTTCACAGATACGCAGTATTTT.

This chain uses TRBV11-2 with TRBJ2-5; 10 nucleotides line up with TRBD2. V shed 5 bases and J 5 bases; nucleotides not matched to a gene: 11. Looked up from germline, CDR1 is SGHAT and CDR2 is FQNNGV. The CDR3 spans 16 residues. CDR3 nucleotide sequence: TGTGCCAGCAGCCCGAGGACTAGCGGCGTTCCGGAGACCCAGTACTTC. It specifies CASSPRTSGVPETQYF. Full variable domain (remainder filled in from reference TRBV11-2 and TRBJ2-5): EAGVAQSPRYKIIEKRQSVAFWCNPISGHATLYWYQQILGQGPKLLIQFQNNGVVDDSQLPKDRFSAERLKGVDSTLKIQPAKLEDSAVYLCASSPRTSGVPETQYFGPGTRLLVL.

The genes are TRBV7-2 and TRBJ1-2; D ambiguous. Germline CDR1 reads SGHTA; CDR2 reads FQGNSA. The CDR3 covers 13 residues. Trimming took off 3 bases at V and 6 bases at J, with 11 bases between the two ends. CDR3 DNA: TGTGCCAGCAGCTTTAAGGTTGATAATGGCTACACCTTC. Translating gives CASSFKVDNGYTF.

This rearrangement joins TRBV6-1 to TRBJ1-2, with D unclear. CDR3 length: 12 residues. V shed 1 base and J shed 4 bases, with 4 bases lying between them. Germline values: CDR1 MNHNS, CDR2 SASEGT. The CDR3 region is CASSEEAYGYTF. CDR3 nucleotide sequence: TGTGCCAGCAGTGAAGAGGCCTATGGCTACACCTTC.

This rearrangement joins TRBV7-9 to TRBJ2-3; TRBD2 is a possible D gene (6 bases). The CDR3 length is 14 residues. V shed 1 base and J shed 5 bases, with 10 bases lying between them. Germline CDR1 is SEHNR and CDR2 is FQNEAQ (reference sequence). The CDR3 is CASSLGGVGDTQYF. As DNA, the CDR3 is TGTGCCAGCAGCTTAGGCGGGGTCGGAGATACGCAGTATTTT.

This clonotype was detected a few times. The chain employs TRBV19 and TRBJ1-2; D is ambiguous. From germline, CDR1 is LNHDA and CDR2 SQIVND (reference sequence). The CDR3 runs to 13 residues. V dropped 5 bases and J dropped 2 bases, with 9 bases sitting between them. CDR3 sequence reads: CASSRTENYGYTF. Here the CDR3 DNA reads TGTGCCAGTAGTCGTACAGAAAACTATGGCTACACCTTC.